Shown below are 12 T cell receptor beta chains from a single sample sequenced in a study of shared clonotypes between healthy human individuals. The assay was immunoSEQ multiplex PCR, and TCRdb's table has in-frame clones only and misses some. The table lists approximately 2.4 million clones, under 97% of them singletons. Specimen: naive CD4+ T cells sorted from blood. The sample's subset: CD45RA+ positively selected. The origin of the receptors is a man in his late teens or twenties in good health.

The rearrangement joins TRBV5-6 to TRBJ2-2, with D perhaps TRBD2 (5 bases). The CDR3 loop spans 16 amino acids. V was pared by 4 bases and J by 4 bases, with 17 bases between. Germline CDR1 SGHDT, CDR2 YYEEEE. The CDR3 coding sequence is TGTGCCAGCAGCCCGGCGGGTGCTTCGGGCACCGGGGAGCTGTTTTTT. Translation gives CASSPAGASGTGELFF.

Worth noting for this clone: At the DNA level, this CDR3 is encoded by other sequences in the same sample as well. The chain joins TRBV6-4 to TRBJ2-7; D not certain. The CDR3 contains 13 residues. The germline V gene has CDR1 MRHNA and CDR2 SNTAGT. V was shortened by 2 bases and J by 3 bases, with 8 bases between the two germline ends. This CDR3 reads CASSDEAGYEQYF. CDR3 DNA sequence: TGTGCCAGCAGTGACGAGGCCGGCTACGAGCAGTACTTC.

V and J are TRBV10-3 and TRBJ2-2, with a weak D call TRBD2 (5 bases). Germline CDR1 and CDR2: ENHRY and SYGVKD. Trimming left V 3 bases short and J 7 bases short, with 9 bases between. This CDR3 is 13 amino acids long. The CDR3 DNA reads TGTGCCATCAGTGAACGGGAACTCGGGGAGCTGTTTTTT. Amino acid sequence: CAISERELGELFF.

The CDR3 here is CASSLRVAGVYNEQFF. The CDR3 region has the DNA TGTGCCAGCAGCTTGCGCGTAGCGGGGGTGTACAATGAGCAGTTCTTC. This chain uses TRBV5-4 with TRBJ2-1; 9 bases fit TRBD2. Germline loops: CDR1 SGHNT, CDR2 YYREEE (reference sequence). V lost 1 base and J lost 4; bases outside the gene matches: 6. The CDR3 sequence is 16 residues long.

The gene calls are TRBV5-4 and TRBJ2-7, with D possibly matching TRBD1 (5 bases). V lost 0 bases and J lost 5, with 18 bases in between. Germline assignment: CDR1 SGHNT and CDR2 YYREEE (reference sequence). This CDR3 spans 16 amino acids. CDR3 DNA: TGTGCCAGCAGCTTGGCACAGGCCCCATTAAGGGACGAGCAGTACTTC. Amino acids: CASSLAQAPLRDEQYF.

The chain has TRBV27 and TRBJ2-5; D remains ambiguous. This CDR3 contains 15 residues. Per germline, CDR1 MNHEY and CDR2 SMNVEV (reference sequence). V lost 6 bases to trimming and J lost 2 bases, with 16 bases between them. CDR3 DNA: TGTGCCAGCAGGCCACTGGACGCAATACAAGAGACCCAGTACTTC. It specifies CASRPLDAIQETQYF.

CDR3 sequence (DNA): TGTGCCATCAGTGGTGTAGCGGGAGAGGGAGAGACCCAGTACTTC. Translation gives CAISGVAGEGETQYF. The V gene is TRBV10-3, the J gene TRBJ2-5, with 9 bases identical to TRBD2. Germline CDR1 and CDR2: ENHRY and SYGVKD. The CDR3 is 15 amino acids. After removal of 4 bases from V and 4 bases from J, the junction contained 7 bases not matched to a gene.

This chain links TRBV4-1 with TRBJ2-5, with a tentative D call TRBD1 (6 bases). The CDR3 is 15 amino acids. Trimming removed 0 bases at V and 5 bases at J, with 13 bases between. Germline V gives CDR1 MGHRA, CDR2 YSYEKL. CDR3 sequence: CASSQENRERETQYF. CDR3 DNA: TGCGCCAGCAGCCAAGAAAACAGGGAGAGGGAGACCCAGTACTTC.

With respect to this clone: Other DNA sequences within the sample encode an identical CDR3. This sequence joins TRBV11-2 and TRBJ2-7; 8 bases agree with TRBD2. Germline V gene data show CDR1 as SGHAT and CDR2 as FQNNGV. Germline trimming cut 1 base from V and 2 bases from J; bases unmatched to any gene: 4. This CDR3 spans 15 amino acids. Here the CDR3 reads CASSLAGGGTYEQYF. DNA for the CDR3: TGTGCCAGCAGCTTAGCTGGCGGGGGGACCTACGAGCAGTACTTC.

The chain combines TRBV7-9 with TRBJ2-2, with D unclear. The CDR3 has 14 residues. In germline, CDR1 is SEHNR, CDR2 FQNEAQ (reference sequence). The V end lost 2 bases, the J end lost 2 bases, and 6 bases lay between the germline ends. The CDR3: CASSLRANTGELFF. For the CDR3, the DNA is TGTGCCAGCAGCTTAAGGGCAAACACCGGGGAGCTGTTTTTT.

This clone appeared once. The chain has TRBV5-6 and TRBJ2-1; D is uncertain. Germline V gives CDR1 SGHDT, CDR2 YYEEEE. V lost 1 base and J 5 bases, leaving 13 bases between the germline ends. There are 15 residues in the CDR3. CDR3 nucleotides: TGTGCCAGCAGCTTGTTCGAGGACGTTCACAATGAGCAGTTCTTC. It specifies CASSLFEDVHNEQFF.

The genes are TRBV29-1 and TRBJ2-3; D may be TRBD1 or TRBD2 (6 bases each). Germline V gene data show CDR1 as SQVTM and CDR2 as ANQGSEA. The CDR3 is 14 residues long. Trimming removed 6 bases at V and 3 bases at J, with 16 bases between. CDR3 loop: CSVVRLGGTDTQYF. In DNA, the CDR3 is TGCAGCGTGGTCCGACTAGGGGGGACAGATACGCAGTATTTT.